This TCR beta chain originates from a study of blood T cell repertoires in COVID-19. Study-wide background: Acute and convalescent COVID-19 specimens originated in the United States, Italy and Spain.

The length of the CDR3 is 14 residues. Germline values: CDR1 MGHRA, CDR2 YSYEKL. Trimming stripped 3 bases from V and 5 bases from J, with 13 bases between. The study recruited people aged about 18 to 95 years across some 23 US areas. Each exposed participant met a COVID-19 case in the 2 weeks preceding study entry. The data were produced by immunoSEQ multiplex PCR, yet TCRdb's version contains in-frame clones alone and is incomplete. The sample yields some 290,000 clones, roughly nine tenths seen once. The J gene is TRBJ1-1, the V gene TRBV4-1; possible D gene TRBD1, 5 bases. The origin of this receptor is a woman aged 25 to 39 who had been exposed to COVID-19. Sequencing was performed on PBMCs or T cells enriched from blood (not recorded which). This CDR3 reads CASSQVTQVTEAFF. As DNA, the CDR3 is TGCGCCAGCAGCCAGGTTACACAGGTGACTGAAGCTTTCTTT.